This entry features one T cell receptor (beta chain) sequence. Its antigen is as yet unknown. These data belong to a study of cytomegalovirus exposure and HLA in healthy donors. Study as a whole: A subsequent analysis reported that the roughly 120 validation repertoires were produced on the same platform that had also been used for the approximately 710 first-cohort repertoires.

Study results and caveats: Through in vitro validation, a few CMV-associated chains were shown to be specific for CMV antigens. It was 150 to 200 TCR beta chains that were listed as cytomegalovirus-associated.

TCRdb's copy holds only in-frame clones and misses some; the assay was immunoSEQ multiplex PCR. In the table there are about 260,000 clones, less than 95% of which are singletons. J was trimmed by 5 bases and V by 4 bases; bases with no gene match: 7. Looked up from germline, CDR1 is SGHDT and CDR2 is YYEEEE. The CDR3 covers 14 residues. The sequence was collected from a woman in her twenties or thirties in good health and CMV-seronegative. The gene calls are TRBV5-6 and TRBJ2-5; 8 nucleotides match TRBD2. Sequenced sample: PBMCs. The CDR3: CASSESAGDETQYF. The CDR3 DNA reads TGTGCCAGCAGCGAGTCAGCGGGAGATGAGACCCAGTACTTC. Using reference TRBV5-6 and TRBJ2-5 for the parts outside the CDR3, the full variable domain is DAGVTQSPTHLIKTRGQQVTLRCSPKSGHDTVSWYQQALGQGPQFIFQYYEEEERQRGNFPDRFSGHQFPNYSSELNVNALLLGDSALYLCASSESAGDETQYFGPGTRLLVL.